Each of the 23 T cell receptor beta chains below was sequenced from the same sample in a study of blood T cells in healthy people across ages. Then a second PCR, running about 6 to 11 cycles, was carried out with a sample-barcoded 5' primer and a J-beta primer mix. TCRdb passed the 5' RACE reads through MiXCR, listing each CDR3 protein once. In the table there are 250,000 to 300,000 distinct CDR3 sequences, 25% to 30% of which are singletons. Material for sequencing was blood. The receptors stem from a woman in her 70s in good health.

The sample holds many counts of this clonotype. V gene TRBV15 combines with J gene TRBJ2-5; TRBD1 might be the D (5 bases). The germline V and J ends were trimmed by 3 bases and 2 bases, with 7 bases remaining between them. This CDR3 comprises 13 residues. CDR1 and CDR2 (germline): LNHNV, YYDKDF (reference sequence). DNA of the CDR3: TGTGCCACCAGCAGGTCAGGGCAAGAGACCCAGTACTTC. Translating it yields CATSRSGQETQYF.

CDR3 bases: TGTGGTCTATCGTTTACGGGGATCCTCACTGAAGCTTTCTTT. This sequence encodes CGLSFTGILTEAFF. The rearrangement links TRBV6-5 to TRBJ1-1; no clear D. The CDR3 runs 14 residues. Germline-derived CDR1 and CDR2 are MNHEY and SVGAGI.

The rearrangement links TRBV12-3 or TRBV12-4 to TRBJ2-2; TRBD2 matches at 10 bases. V dropped 6 bases and J dropped 1; count of bases not matched to a gene: 2. The CDR3 has 15 residues. The CDR3 protein is CASRWTSGNTGELFF. CDR3 nucleotide sequence: TGTGCCAGCAGGTGGACTAGCGGGAACACCGGGGAGCTGTTTTTT.

A single count supports this clonotype. The J gene is TRBJ2-1, the V gene TRBV7-3; 11 bases are shared with TRBD2. With V trimmed by 5 bases and J by 4 bases, 10 bases remained unmatched. The CDR3 sequence is 17 residues long. Germline lookup yields CDR1 SGHTA and CDR2 FQGTGA. The CDR3 here is CASSPNGGTSGYNEQFF. CDR3 coding DNA: TGTGCCAGCAGCCCAAACGGGGGGACTAGCGGTTACAATGAGCAGTTCTTC.

Only a few counts were recorded for this clonotype. The chain uses TRBV18 and TRBJ2-7; TRBD1 aligns across 12 bases. Germline V gene sequence: CDR1 KGHSH, CDR2 LQKENI. Trimming at V came to 5 bases and at J to 6 bases, leaving 5 bases not matched to a gene. This CDR3 region has 14 residues. CDR3 DNA sequence: TGTGCCAGCTCAGAGGGACAGGGGGCGATCGAGCAGTACTTC. It yields the protein CASSEGQGAIEQYF. Together with reference TRBV18 and TRBJ2-7, the CDR3 gives the full variable domain: NAGVMQNPRHLVRRRGQEARLRCSPMKGHSHVYWYRQLPEEGLKFMVYLQKENIIDESGMPKERFSAEFPKEGPSILRIQQVVRGDSAAYFCASSEGQGAIEQYFGPGTRLTVT.

This clonotype has more than one count but fewer than ten. The chain recombines TRBV7-2 with TRBJ2-5, with a tentative D call TRBD1 (6 bases). Germline CDR1 and CDR2: SGHTA and FQGNSA. The CDR3 covers 14 residues. V dropped 3 bases and J dropped 7 bases, with 15 bases sitting between them. Here the CDR3 reads CASSLGTKQGTQYF. CDR3 in DNA: TGTGCCAGCAGCTTGGGGACGAAACAGGGGACCCAGTACTTC.

The genes are TRBV25-1 and TRBJ2-1; perhaps D is TRBD1 or TRBD2 (5 bases each). The V end was cut by 2 bases, the J end by 7 bases, with 12 bases between. Germline CDR1 is MGHDK and CDR2 is SYGVNS. The CDR3 consists of 14 residues. CDR3 coding DNA: TGTGCCAGCAGTGAAGTCCGGGGCCTAAATGAGCAGTTCTTC. It translates to CASSEVRGLNEQFF.

This clonotype turned up a few times. The rearrangement joins TRBV3-1 to TRBJ1-2; D is ambiguous. V gave up 0 bases and J gave up 7 bases, with 15 bases separating them. The CDR3 has 15 residues. Germline V gene lookup returns CDR1 LGHDT and CDR2 YNNKEL (reference sequence). The CDR3 nucleotides are TGTGCCAGCAGCCAAGATTTTTCCCCTCGTGCTGGCTACACCTTC. Protein: CASSQDFSPRAGYTF.

The V call is TRBV13, the J call TRBJ2-1; 11 nucleotides align to TRBD2. The CDR3 extends over 15 amino acids. The trim removed 3 bases at V and 2 bases at J, leaving 0 bases unmatched. Germline loops: CDR1 PRHDT, CDR2 FYEKMQ (reference sequence). This chain's CDR3 is CASSFSGGAYNEQFF. DNA for the CDR3: TGTGCCAGCAGCTTTAGCGGGGGGGCCTACAATGAGCAGTTCTTC. Filled out from reference TRBV13 and TRBJ2-1, the complete variable domain reads AAGVIQSPRHLIKEKRETATLKCYPIPRHDTVYWYQQGPGQDPQFLISFYEKMQSDKGSIPDRFSAQQFSDYHSELNMSSLELGDSALYFCASSFSGGAYNEQFFGPGTRLTVL.

This clonotype was seen only once. The rearrangement joins TRBV20-1 to TRBJ2-3; D is unclear. Trimming pared 7 bases from V and 6 bases from J, leaving 11 bases between. The CDR3 extends over 11 amino acids. Germline CDR1 reads DFQATT; CDR2 reads SNEGSKA (reference sequence). CDR3: CSGLRLDTQYF. CDR3 nucleotides: TGCAGTGGGCTTCGGTTGGATACGCAGTATTTT.

The rearrangement uses TRBV5-6 and TRBJ2-2; tentatively, D is TRBD1 (6 bases). The CDR3 is made up of 15 amino acids. V was clipped by 6 bases and J by 4 bases, with 16 bases between them. Germline loops: CDR1 SGHDT, CDR2 YYEEEE. The CDR3 here is CASNNLQGTTGELFF. CDR3 DNA sequence: TGTGCCAGCAATAACCTTCAGGGGACCACCGGGGAGCTGTTTTTT.

Points on this clonotype: It is likely a read error, because the conserved phenylalanine at the end of the CDR3 is missing. This sequence joins TRBV7-2 and TRBJ1-2, with 7 bases identical to TRBD1. V gave up 3 bases and J gave up 6 bases; unmatched junction bases: 4. Germline V lookup: CDR1 SGHTA, CDR2 FQGNSA. The CDR3 loop spans 13 amino acids. CDR3 sequence reads: CASSLNRGDGYTL. The CDR3 DNA follows: TGTGCCAGCAGCTTGAACAGGGGTGATGGCTACACCCTC.

This clonotype was seen more than once but under ten times. The junction departs from germline at one end; a sequencing error may be responsible. The chain combines TRBV3-1 with TRBJ1-4; D gene unclear. Germline V lookup: CDR1 LGHDT, CDR2 YNNKEL (reference sequence). The CDR3 runs to 13 residues. CDR3 coding DNA: TGTGCCGGCAGCCAAGATCAAAGACAAGGGTTGTTTTTT. This encodes CAGSQDQRQGLFF.

This chain's CDR3 is CASREGGPISGNTIYF. In DNA form, the CDR3 reads TGTGCCAGCAGGGAAGGAGGGCCGATCTCTGGAAACACCATATATTTT. The genes are TRBV3-1 and TRBJ1-3; no reliable D call. V gave up 6 bases and J gave up 0 bases, with 15 bases separating them. Germline assignment: CDR1 LGHDT and CDR2 YNNKEL (reference sequence). CDR3 length equals 16 residues.

V usage is TRBV27 and J usage is TRBJ2-5; D is uncertain. The better agreement between TRBJ2-1 and the DNA end casts doubt on the J call. There are 10 residues in the CDR3. Germline loops: CDR1 MNHEY, CDR2 SMNVEV (reference sequence). The DNA for the CDR3 is TGTGCCAGCGGAGATCATGAGCAGTTCTTC. The encoded protein is CASGDHEQFF.

This clonotype has only a few counts. The chain combines TRBV6-1 with TRBJ1-1; D is possibly TRBD1 (5 bases). The germline V gene has CDR1 MNHNS and CDR2 SASEGT. V lost 7 bases to trimming and J lost 8 bases, with 17 bases between them. The CDR3 runs 13 residues. Here the CDR3 DNA reads TGTGCCAGCAACGGGCCTAGGGGAGCGGAAGCTTTCTTT. Translating gives CASNGPRGAEAFF.

V is TRBV7-8 and J is TRBJ2-2, with a weak D call TRBD2 (6 bases). This CDR3 comprises 14 residues. Germline assignment: CDR1 SGHVS and CDR2 FQNEAQ. The ends were cut back, 5 bases at V and 8 bases at J, with 15 bases in the middle. The CDR3 spells CASSPSGVPGELFF. The CDR3 bases are TGTGCCAGCAGCCCGTCGGGGGTGCCGGGGGAGCTGTTTTTT. Looking up the rest from reference TRBV7-8 and TRBJ2-2 gives the full variable domain: GAGVSQSPRYKVAKRGQDVALRCDPISGHVSLFWYQQALGQGPEFLTYFQNEAQLDKSGLPSDRFFAERPEGSVSTLKIQRTQQEDSAVYLCASSPSGVPGELFFGEGSRLTVL.

The DNA of the CDR3 is TGCAGTGCTGCCCCCGCGGCGGCAGGGGGTTACGAGCAGTACTTC. Its protein is CSAAPAAAGGYEQYF. V usage is TRBV20-1 and J usage is TRBJ2-5; 7 nucleotides match TRBD1. The end of the DNA is better explained by TRBJ2-7, so the J call may be wrong. This CDR3 comprises 15 residues. Germline CDR1 and CDR2: DFQATT and SNEGSKA (reference sequence).

This clonotype was counted at least ten times. DNA for the CDR3: TGTGCCAGCAGCCGGGGGACAGGAGGAGAGACCCAGTACTTC. It yields the protein CASSRGTGGETQYF. The V gene is TRBV12-3 or TRBV12-4, the J gene TRBJ2-5, with TRBD1 matching 8 bases. This CDR3 region has 14 residues. The V and J ends lost 6 bases and 4 bases, in that order; junction bases with no gene match: 7.

This clonotype showed up many times. V gene TRBV5-5 combines with J gene TRBJ2-3; the D gene is possibly TRBD1 (7 bases). With 4 bases removed from V and 1 base from J, the gap between germline ends came to 13 bases. Germline V gene lookup returns CDR1 SGHKS and CDR2 YYEKEE (reference sequence). CDR3 length: 15 amino acids. DNA of the CDR3: TGTGCCAGCAGCCGTGCGGGACAGCGCACAGATACGCAGTATTTT. Translated: CASSRAGQRTDTQYF.

This clonotype was recorded a few times. V is TRBV10-3 and J is TRBJ1-6, with D maybe TRBD1 (5 bases). The CDR3 runs to 14 residues. Between the trimmed V and J ends, which lost 6 bases and 6 bases, there was a span of 12 bases. Germline V CDR1 and CDR2: ENHRY, SYGVKD. This chain's CDR3 is CAIRVGDGNSPLHF. Here the CDR3 DNA reads TGTGCCATCAGGGTGGGGGACGGTAATTCACCCCTCCACTTT.

With regard to this clonotype: This sequence may be a read error, since a much larger clone differs from it by one base. The rearrangement joins TRBV11-2 to TRBJ2-1; 8 bases align to TRBD1. This CDR3 region has 15 residues. The germline gives CDR1 SGHAT, CDR2 FQNNGV. The CDR3 coding sequence is TGTGCCGGCAGCTTAGCGGACAGGGACCACAATGAGCAGTTCTTC. It translates to CAGSLADRDHNEQFF.

The chain combines TRBV20-1 with TRBJ1-2; D unresolved. Germline values: CDR1 DFQATT, CDR2 SNEGSKA (reference sequence). The CDR3 is 10 amino acids. Trimming removed 5 bases from V and 9 bases from J, with 10 bases in between. CDR3 nucleotide sequence: TGCAGTGCTGAGGGTGGGCGCTACACCTTC. The encoded protein is CSAEGGRYTF.